This passage covers 24 T cell receptor beta chains from one sample sequenced in a study of CD4 T cells in relation to SARS-CoV-2 and coronaviruses. Method: immunoSEQ multiplex PCR; TCRdb's copy keeps in-frame clones and lacks some. The sample lists about 38,000 clones, roughly 73% seen once, with over 20% in the top ten. These TCRs are of unknown antigen specificity. Sequences were obtained from memory CD4+ T cells from PBMCs, cultured in vitro. These receptors all stem from an adult with COVID-19.

This clone came up once. The J gene is TRBJ2-6, the V gene TRBV5-1, with a weak D call TRBD2 (6 bases). V dropped 0 bases and J dropped 1 base, with 23 bases sitting between them. This CDR3 has 21 residues. The germline gives CDR1 SGHRS, CDR2 YFSETQ. The CDR3 coding sequence is TGCGCCAGCAGCTTGGTACCCCCAGCCGGGAGCCCCTTTTCTGGGGCCAACGTCCTGACTTTC. This translates into CASSLVPPAGSPFSGANVLTF. The whole variable domain, remainder taken from reference TRBV5-1 and TRBJ2-6, is KAGVTQTPRYLIKTRGQQVTLSCSPISGHRSVSWYQQTPGQGLQFLFEYFSETQRNKGNFPGRFSGRQFSNSRSEMNVSTLELGDSALYLCASSLVPPAGSPFSGANVLTFGAGSRLTVL.

The chain couples TRBV20-1 to TRBJ2-2, with 9 bases fitting TRBD2. J was trimmed by 6 bases and V by 3 bases; bases with no gene match: 5. CDR1 is DFQATT and CDR2 is SNEGSKA in the germline V gene (reference sequence). The CDR3 spans 14 residues. The chain's CDR3 is CSASLAGMAGELFF. CDR3 in DNA: TGCAGTGCTAGTCTAGCGGGAATGGCCGGGGAGCTGTTTTTT.

This sequence joins TRBV3-1 (or the pseudogene TRBV3-2) and TRBJ2-7; D may be TRBD2 (6 bases). V gave up 3 bases and J gave up 5 bases, with 14 bases separating them. The CDR3 covers 14 residues. Looked up from germline, CDR1 is LGHDT and CDR2 is YNNKEL (reference sequence). The CDR3 spells CASSHGGERHEQYF. In nucleotides, the CDR3 is TGTGCCAGCAGCCACGGCGGGGAGCGCCACGAGCAGTACTTC.

The chain employs TRBV6-2 or TRBV6-3 and TRBJ2-7; 7 nucleotides match TRBD2. This CDR3 contains 17 residues. Per the germline V gene, CDR1 is MNHEY and CDR2 is SVGEGT. Trimming at V came to 0 bases and at J to 3 bases, leaving 11 bases not matched to a gene. The CDR3 DNA sequence: TGTGCCAGCAGTTACTCGATCTCCAGCGGGACGCTCTACGAGCAGTACTTC. Translating it yields CASSYSISSGTLYEQYF.

This clone showed up just a few times. V gene TRBV5-1 combines with J gene TRBJ1-6, with TRBD1 as a possible D gene (5 bases). This CDR3 is 17 amino acids long. The germline V gene encodes CDR1 SGHRS and CDR2 YFSETQ. Trimming removed 4 bases at V and 5 bases at J, with 19 bases between. CDR3 coding DNA: TGCGCCAGCAGCCGAAACGACTCCCCGGGGGATAATTCACCCCTCCACTTT. Protein sequence: CASSRNDSPGDNSPLHF.

This chain uses TRBV6-1 with TRBJ1-2; 7 positions match TRBD1. J gave up 4 bases and V 2 bases, and 4 bases lay outside the gene matches. Germline V gene sequence: CDR1 MNHNS, CDR2 SASEGT. The CDR3 has 14 amino acids. CDR3 coding DNA: TGTGCCAGCAGTGAACCAGGGGGTGGCTATGGCTACACCTTC. Translating it yields CASSEPGGGYGYTF.

The chain carries TRBV28 and TRBJ2-5, with D tentatively TRBD1 (5 bases). With 1 base removed from V and 5 bases from J, the gap between germline ends came to 11 bases. The length of the CDR3 is 14 residues. Germline V gives CDR1 MDHEN, CDR2 SYDVKM. CDR3 bases: TGTGCCAGCAGTTTATACGCAGGGTCTGAGACCCAGTACTTC. Translation gives CASSLYAGSETQYF.

This clone is a singleton in its sample. The gene calls are TRBV2 and TRBJ2-3, with 13 bases fitting TRBD2. Germline lookup yields CDR1 SNHLY and CDR2 FYNNEI. CDR3 size: 16 residues. V shed 2 bases, J shed 6 bases, and the junction held 5 bases outside the gene matches. This CDR3 is CASSERTSGSKDTQYF. CDR3 coding DNA: TGTGCCAGCAGTGAACGGACTAGCGGGAGTAAGGATACGCAGTATTTT.

This clone was seen only once. V and J are TRBV19 and TRBJ2-2; tentative D call: TRBD1 (6 bases). Germline V gene lookup returns CDR1 LNHDA and CDR2 SQIVND (reference sequence). Trimming pared 3 bases from V and 5 bases from J, leaving 16 bases between. The CDR3 runs 16 residues. The CDR3 region has the DNA TGTGCCAGTAGTATTTCAAGGGCAGGGGTTACCGGGGAGCTGTTTTTT. This translates into CASSISRAGVTGELFF.

The chain is built from TRBV11-1 and TRBJ2-5, with 8 bases fitting TRBD2. The junction had 4 bases not matched to a gene; V was cut back by 0 bases and J by 4 bases. CDR3 length: 15 amino acids. The germline gives CDR1 SGHAT, CDR2 FQDESV (reference sequence). CDR3 region: CASSLARGGRETQYF. CDR3 nucleotide sequence: TGTGCCAGCAGCTTAGCCCGCGGGGGGCGAGAGACCCAGTACTTC.

CDR3 region: CASSSVTSGRNTGELFF. For the CDR3, the DNA is TGTGCCAGCAGCTCGGTAACTAGCGGGAGGAACACCGGGGAGCTGTTTTTT. This chain links TRBV7-2 with TRBJ2-2, with 11 bases matching TRBD2. The CDR3 is made up of 17 amino acids. The germline V gene encodes CDR1 SGHTA and CDR2 FQGNSA. Trimming took 4 bases from V and 1 from J; bases not matched to a gene: 5.

This clone was found once. This chain joins TRBV11-3 and TRBJ2-5, with TRBD2 matching 8 bases. The CDR3 extends over 14 amino acids. Trimming took 5 bases from V and 7 from J; bases not matched to a gene: 9. Germline assignment: CDR1 SGHNT and CDR2 YENEEA. The CDR3 bases are TGTGCCAGCAGCGCGACTAGCGACCAGGGGACCCAGTACTTC. It encodes CASSATSDQGTQYF.

The chain has TRBV10-2 and TRBJ1-1; D not certain. Between the trimmed V and J ends, which lost 11 bases and 7 bases, there was a span of 20 bases. CDR1 and CDR2 from the germline V gene are WSHSY and SAAADI. The CDR3 runs 13 residues. CDR3 DNA: TGCGCCGCATCAGAGATGAGGGCGAATGAAGCTTTCTTT. This gives the protein CAASEMRANEAFF.

This chain connects TRBV27 to TRBJ2-3, with TRBD2 matching over 9 bases. V was clipped by 6 bases and J by 5 bases; unmatched bases: 9. CDR3 length: 15 amino acids. CDR1 MNHEY and CDR2 SMNVEV come from the germline V gene (reference sequence). The CDR3 protein is CASRRIAGVGDTQYF. DNA for the CDR3: TGTGCCAGCAGGAGAATAGCGGGAGTGGGAGATACGCAGTATTTT.

The chain has TRBV19 and TRBJ2-6, with 8 bases that match TRBD1. This CDR3 has 18 residues. With 4 bases clipped from V and 0 bases from J, the junction kept 8 bases outside the gene matches. CDR1 LNHDA and CDR2 SQIVND come from the germline V gene (reference sequence). The CDR3 protein is CASSTRGRILSGANVLTF. CDR3 DNA: TGTGCCAGTAGTACCAGGGGGCGTATTCTCTCTGGGGCCAACGTCCTGACTTTC.

J is TRBJ2-3 and V is TRBV5-1; 8 bases align to TRBD1. Trimming removed 1 base from V and 4 bases from J; junction bases left unmatched: 2. Germline CDR1 is SGHRS and CDR2 is YFSETQ. The CDR3 has 14 residues. CDR3 in amino acids: CASSLRQGSDTQYF. As DNA, the CDR3 is TGCGCCAGCAGCTTGAGACAGGGGTCAGATACGCAGTATTTT.

The J gene is TRBJ2-7, the V gene TRBV28; D not certain. V was trimmed by 1 base and J by 2 bases, leaving 6 bases between them. The CDR3 has 13 amino acids. The V gene's germline CDR1 is MDHEN and CDR2 SYDVKM. In DNA form, the CDR3 reads TGTGCCAGCAGTTTATACAGCCCCTACGAGCAGTACTTC. Residues: CASSLYSPYEQYF.

This clone was observed once. V and J are TRBV29-1 and TRBJ2-5, with 12 bases fitting TRBD1. The CDR3 is 13 amino acids. Germline trimming cut 7 bases from V and 4 bases from J; bases unmatched to any gene: 4. Germline assignment: CDR1 SQVTM and CDR2 ANQGSEA. The CDR3: CSGGQGAGETQYF. In DNA, the CDR3 is TGCAGCGGGGGACAGGGGGCTGGAGAGACCCAGTACTTC.

This clone was found a few times. The chain uses TRBV30 and TRBJ1-3; D call uncertain. There are 15 residues in the CDR3. Germline CDR1 is GTSNPN and CDR2 is SVGIG (reference sequence). Trimming cost V 2 bases and J 0 bases, with 11 bases left between them. Here the CDR3 reads CAWSRRFSSGNTIYF. In nucleotides, the CDR3 is TGTGCCTGGAGTCGAAGATTCTCCTCTGGAAACACCATATATTTT.

The J gene is TRBJ2-3, the V gene TRBV29-1, with a tentative D call TRBD2 (6 bases). Trimming left V 4 bases short and J 3 bases short, with 14 bases between. Germline V gene data show CDR1 as SQVTM and CDR2 as ANQGSEA. This CDR3 has 14 residues. This chain's CDR3 is CSVVGPGRTDTQYF. The CDR3 coding sequence is TGCAGCGTTGTAGGGCCGGGGAGGACAGATACGCAGTATTTT.

The J gene is TRBJ2-3, the V gene TRBV2; no clear D gene. Deletions cut 7 bases from V and 2 bases from J, with 16 bases between. Per the germline V gene, CDR1 is SNHLY and CDR2 is FYNNEI. The CDR3 covers 15 residues. CDR3 protein: CASNTDPADTDTQYF. CDR3 nucleotides: TGTGCCAGCAATACCGACCCCGCCGACACAGATACGCAGTATTTT.

V gene TRBV2 combines with J gene TRBJ2-1, with 7 bases matching TRBD1. Germline values: CDR1 SNHLY, CDR2 FYNNEI. The CDR3 has 14 amino acids. Losses at the gene ends were 4 bases for V and 2 bases for J; bases not matched to a gene: 2. The DNA for the CDR3 is TGTGCCAGCAGTGGACAGGGACCCTACAATGAGCAGTTCTTC. The encoded protein is CASSGQGPYNEQFF.

V usage is TRBV7-3 and J usage is TRBJ1-1, with D hard to call. Germline CDR1 and CDR2: SGHTA and FQGTGA. This CDR3 has 13 amino acids. V was shortened by 2 bases and J by 2 bases, with 6 bases between the two germline ends. CDR3 sequence reads: CASSLQENTEAFF. The CDR3 DNA sequence: TGTGCCAGCAGCTTACAGGAAAACACTGAAGCTTTCTTT.

The sample holds one count of this clone. This chain links TRBV28 with TRBJ2-7; D gene uncertain. Germline CDR1 reads MDHEN; CDR2 reads SYDVKM. CDR3 length: 11 amino acids. V lost 10 bases and J 5 bases, leaving 12 bases between the germline ends. CDR3 region: CATSWGHEQYF. CDR3 nucleotides: TGTGCCACCTCTTGGGGTCACGAGCAGTACTTC.